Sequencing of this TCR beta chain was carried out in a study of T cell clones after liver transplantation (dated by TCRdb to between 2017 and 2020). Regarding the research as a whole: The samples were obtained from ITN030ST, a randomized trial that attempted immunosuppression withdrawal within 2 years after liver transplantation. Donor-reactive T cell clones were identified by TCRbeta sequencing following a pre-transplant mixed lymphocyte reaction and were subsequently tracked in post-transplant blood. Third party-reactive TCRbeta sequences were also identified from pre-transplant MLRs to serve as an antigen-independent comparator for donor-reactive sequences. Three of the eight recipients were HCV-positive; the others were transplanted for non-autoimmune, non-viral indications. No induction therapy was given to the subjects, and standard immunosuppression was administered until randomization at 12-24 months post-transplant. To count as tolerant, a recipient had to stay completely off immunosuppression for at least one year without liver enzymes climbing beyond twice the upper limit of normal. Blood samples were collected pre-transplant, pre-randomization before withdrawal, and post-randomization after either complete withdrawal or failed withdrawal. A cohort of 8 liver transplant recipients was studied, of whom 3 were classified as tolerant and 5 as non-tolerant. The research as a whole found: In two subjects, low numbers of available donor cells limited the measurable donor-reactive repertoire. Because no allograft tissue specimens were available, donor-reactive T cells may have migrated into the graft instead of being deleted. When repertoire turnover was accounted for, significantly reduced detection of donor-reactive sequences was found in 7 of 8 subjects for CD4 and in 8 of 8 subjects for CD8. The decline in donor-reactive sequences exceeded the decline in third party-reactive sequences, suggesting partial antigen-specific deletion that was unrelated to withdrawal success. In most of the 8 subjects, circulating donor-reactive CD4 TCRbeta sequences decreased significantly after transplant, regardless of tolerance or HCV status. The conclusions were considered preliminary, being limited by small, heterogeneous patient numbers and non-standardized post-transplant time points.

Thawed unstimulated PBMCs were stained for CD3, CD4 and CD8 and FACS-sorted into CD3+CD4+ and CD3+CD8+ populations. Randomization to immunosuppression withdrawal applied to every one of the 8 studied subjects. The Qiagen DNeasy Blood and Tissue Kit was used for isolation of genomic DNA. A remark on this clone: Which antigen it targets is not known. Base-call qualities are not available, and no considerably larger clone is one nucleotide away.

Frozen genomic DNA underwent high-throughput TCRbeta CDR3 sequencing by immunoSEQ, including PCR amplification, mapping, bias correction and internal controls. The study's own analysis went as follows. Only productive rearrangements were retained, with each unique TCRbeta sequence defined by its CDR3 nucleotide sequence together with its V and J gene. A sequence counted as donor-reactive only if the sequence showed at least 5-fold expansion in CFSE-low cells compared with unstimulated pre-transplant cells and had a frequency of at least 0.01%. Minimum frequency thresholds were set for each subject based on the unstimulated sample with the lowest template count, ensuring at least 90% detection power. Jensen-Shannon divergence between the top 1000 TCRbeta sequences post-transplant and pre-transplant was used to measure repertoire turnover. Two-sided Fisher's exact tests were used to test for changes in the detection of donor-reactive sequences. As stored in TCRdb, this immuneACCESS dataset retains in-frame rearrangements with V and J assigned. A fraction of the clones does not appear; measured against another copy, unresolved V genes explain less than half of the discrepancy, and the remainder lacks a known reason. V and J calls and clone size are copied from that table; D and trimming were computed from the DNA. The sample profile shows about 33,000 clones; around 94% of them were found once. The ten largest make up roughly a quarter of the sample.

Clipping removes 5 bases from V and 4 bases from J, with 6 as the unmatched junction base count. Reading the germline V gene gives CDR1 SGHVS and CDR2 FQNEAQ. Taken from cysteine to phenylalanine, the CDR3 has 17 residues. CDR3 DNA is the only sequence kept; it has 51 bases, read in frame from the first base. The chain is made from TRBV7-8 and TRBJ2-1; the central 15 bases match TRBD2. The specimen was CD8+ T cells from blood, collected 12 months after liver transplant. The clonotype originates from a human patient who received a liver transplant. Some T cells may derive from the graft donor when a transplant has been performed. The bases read TGTGCCAGCAGCCCCGGACTAGCGGGAGGGTTATACAATGAGCAGTTCTTC. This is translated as CASSPGLAGGLYNEQFF.